These 11 T cell receptor beta chains share one sample of origin, sequenced in a study of blood T cell repertoires in COVID-19. Clones were read by immunoSEQ multiplex PCR, and TCRdb kept only the in-frame ones, dropping some. The repertoire has 200,000 or so clones, just under 85% of them found once; the top ten carry 1.3%. What was sequenced was PBMCs or T cells enriched from blood (not recorded which). These receptors all stem from a woman between 40 and 55 years old with acute COVID-19.

This chain connects TRBV30 to TRBJ1-2; maybe TRBD1 (5 bases). CDR1 and CDR2 (germline): GTSNPN, SVGIG (reference sequence). V shed 4 bases and J shed 3 bases, with 12 bases lying between them. The CDR3 covers 13 residues. The CDR3 here is CAWKVQDDYGYTF. The CDR3, as DNA: TGTGCCTGGAAGGTACAGGATGACTATGGCTACACCTTC. Full variable domain (outside the CDR3, taken from reference TRBV30 and TRBJ1-2): SQTIHQWPATLVQPVGSPLSLECTVEGTSNPNLYWYRQAAGRGLQLLFYSVGIGQISSEVPQNLSASRPQDRQFILSSKKLLLSDSGFYLCAWKVQDDYGYTFGSGTRLTVV.

V and J are TRBV20-1 and TRBJ2-3; 9 bases are shared with TRBD2. The germline V gene has CDR1 DFQATT and CDR2 SNEGSKA (reference sequence). Trimming removed 5 bases from V and 6 bases from J; junction bases left unmatched: 0. The CDR3 is 11 residues long. This chain's CDR3 is CSAGLADTQYF. In nucleotides, the CDR3 is TGCAGTGCTGGACTAGCGGATACGCAGTATTTT.

The rearrangement links TRBV4-2 to TRBJ2-7; the match to TRBD1 covers 9 bases. CDR3 length: 15 amino acids. CDR1 is LGHNA and CDR2 is YNFKEQ in the germline V gene. The V segment lost 4 bases and the J segment 6 bases; nucleotides outside the gene matches: 10. CDR3 DNA: TGTGCCAGCAGCCTAATGCCGGGACAGGGTGCCGAGCAGTACTTC. Translated, it gives CASSLMPGQGAEQYF.

CDR3 amino acids: CSVVKDRSNTGELFF. CDR3 nucleotides: TGCAGCGTTGTGAAGGACAGATCGAACACCGGGGAGCTGTTTTTT. The chain combines TRBV29-1 with TRBJ2-2; D is possibly TRBD1 (6 bases). The V end was cut by 4 bases, the J end by 0 bases, with 12 bases between. The CDR3 has 15 residues. CDR1 and CDR2 from the germline V gene are SQVTM and ANQGSEA.

V is TRBV5-1 and J is TRBJ2-5; 7 nucleotides line up with TRBD2. V dropped 0 bases and J dropped 5; count of bases not matched to a gene: 7. The CDR3 is 15 residues long. CDR1 and CDR2 (germline): SGHRS, YFSETQ. CDR3 residues: CASSLAAGREETQYF. The CDR3 bases are TGCGCCAGCAGCTTGGCCGCAGGGCGGGAGGAGACCCAGTACTTC.

V usage is TRBV6-5 and J usage is TRBJ2-7; unclear D gene. Germline V lookup: CDR1 MNHEY, CDR2 SVGAGI. The CDR3 is 15 residues long. With 2 bases removed from V and 0 bases from J, the gap between germline ends came to 11 bases. The CDR3 sequence: CASSYVALPSYEQYF. The CDR3 nucleotides read TGTGCCAGCAGTTACGTGGCCTTACCCTCCTACGAGCAGTACTTC.

The chain uses TRBV24-1 and TRBJ1-2; D might be TRBD1 (5 bases). With 1 base removed from V and 3 bases from J, the gap between germline ends came to 11 bases. Germline V gives CDR1 KGHDR, CDR2 SFDVKD. The CDR3 is 15 amino acids. The CDR3 sequence is CATSDFSEGYYGYTF. CDR3 DNA: TGTGCCACCAGTGATTTCTCGGAGGGGTACTATGGCTACACCTTC.

In this sample, this clone turned up once. V gene TRBV19 combines with J gene TRBJ2-1, with TRBD2 matching over 9 bases. The CDR3 extends over 16 amino acids. V gave up 1 base and J gave up 0 bases; unmatched junction bases: 1. Germline V lookup: CDR1 LNHDA, CDR2 SQIVND (reference sequence). The CDR3 nucleotides are TGTGCCAGTAGTATAGCTAGCGGGGTCTCCTACAATGAGCAGTTCTTC. This gives the protein CASSIASGVSYNEQFF.

CDR3 in amino acids: CASSPGDRNQNIQYF. The CDR3 nucleotides read TGTGCCAGCAGTCCAGGGGACAGGAACCAAAACATTCAGTACTTC. The rearrangement joins TRBV28 to TRBJ2-4; the match to TRBD1 covers 8 bases. CDR1 MDHEN and CDR2 SYDVKM come from the germline V gene. The ends lost 5 bases at V and 5 bases at J; junction bases unmatched: 8. There are 15 residues in the CDR3.

The CDR3 region has the DNA TGTGCCAGCAGCCGCACGGGGAACACTGAAGCTTTCTTT. It translates to CASSRTGNTEAFF. The chain uses TRBV12-3 or TRBV12-4 and TRBJ1-1; D is unclear. The CDR3 contains 13 residues. Trimming removed 6 bases from V and 1 base from J, with 9 bases in between.

This clone was observed once. The CDR3 sequence is CASSYSGTEAFF. In nucleotides, the CDR3 is TGTGCCAGTAGTTATAGCGGCACTGAAGCTTTCTTT. This rearrangement joins TRBV19 to TRBJ1-1, with no clear D. V lost 5 bases and J 4 bases, leaving 8 bases between the germline ends. CDR1 is LNHDA, CDR2 SQIVND, per germline (reference sequence). The CDR3 spans 12 residues. The full variable domain, its missing parts supplied by reference TRBV19 and TRBJ1-1, is DGGITQSPKYLFRKEGQNVTLSCEQNLNHDAMYWYRQDPGQGLRLIYYSQIVNDFQKGDIAEGYSVSREKKESFPLTVTSAQKNPTAFYLCASSYSGTEAFFGQGTRLTVV.